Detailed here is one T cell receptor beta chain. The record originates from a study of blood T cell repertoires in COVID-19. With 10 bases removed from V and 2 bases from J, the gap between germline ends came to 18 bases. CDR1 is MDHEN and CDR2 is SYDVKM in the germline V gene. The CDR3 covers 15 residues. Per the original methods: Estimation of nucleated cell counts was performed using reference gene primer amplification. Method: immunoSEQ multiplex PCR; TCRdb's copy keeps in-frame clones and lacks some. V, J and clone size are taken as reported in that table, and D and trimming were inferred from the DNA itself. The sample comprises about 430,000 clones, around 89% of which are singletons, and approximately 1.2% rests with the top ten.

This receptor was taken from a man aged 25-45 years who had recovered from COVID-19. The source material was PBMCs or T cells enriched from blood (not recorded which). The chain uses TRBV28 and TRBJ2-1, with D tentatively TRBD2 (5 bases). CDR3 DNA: TGTGCCACCAAGACGGGAACTGCGGCCTACAATGAGCAGTTCTTC. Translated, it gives CATKTGTAAYNEQFF.